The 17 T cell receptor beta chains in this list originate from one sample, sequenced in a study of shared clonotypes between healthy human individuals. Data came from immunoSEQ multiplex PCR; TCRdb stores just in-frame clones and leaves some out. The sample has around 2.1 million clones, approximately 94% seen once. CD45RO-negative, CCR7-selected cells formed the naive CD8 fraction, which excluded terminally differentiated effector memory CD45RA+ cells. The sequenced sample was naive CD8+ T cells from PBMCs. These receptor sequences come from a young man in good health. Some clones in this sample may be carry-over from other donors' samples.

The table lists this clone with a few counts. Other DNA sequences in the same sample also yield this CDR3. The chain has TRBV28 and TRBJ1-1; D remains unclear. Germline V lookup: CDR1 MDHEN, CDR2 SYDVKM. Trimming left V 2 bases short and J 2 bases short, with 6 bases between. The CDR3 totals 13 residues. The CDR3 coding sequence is TGTGCCAGCAGTTTACAAGATAACACTGAAGCTTTCTTT. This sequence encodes CASSLQDNTEAFF.

The CDR3 sequence: CSADPTSGSADTQYF. DNA for the CDR3: TGCAGCGCGGACCCGACTAGCGGGAGTGCCGATACGCAGTATTTT. V gene TRBV29-1 combines with J gene TRBJ2-3, with TRBD2 matching over 12 bases. This CDR3 contains 15 residues. J lost 6 bases, V lost 7 bases, and 11 bases had no gene match. Germline loops: CDR1 SQVTM, CDR2 ANQGSEA.

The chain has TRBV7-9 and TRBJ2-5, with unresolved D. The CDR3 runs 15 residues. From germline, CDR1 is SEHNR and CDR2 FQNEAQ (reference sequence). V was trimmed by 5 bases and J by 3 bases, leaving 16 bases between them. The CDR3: CASSPPRFVEETQYF. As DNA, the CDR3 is TGTGCCAGCAGCCCTCCCCGGTTCGTCGAAGAGACCCAGTACTTC.

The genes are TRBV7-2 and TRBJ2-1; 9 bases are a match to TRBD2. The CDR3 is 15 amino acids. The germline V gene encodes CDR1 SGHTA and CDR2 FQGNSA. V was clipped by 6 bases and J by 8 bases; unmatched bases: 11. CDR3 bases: TGTGCCAGCAGGGGGCGGGAGGGCCCCGTATATGAGCAGTTCTTC. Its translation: CASRGREGPVYEQFF.

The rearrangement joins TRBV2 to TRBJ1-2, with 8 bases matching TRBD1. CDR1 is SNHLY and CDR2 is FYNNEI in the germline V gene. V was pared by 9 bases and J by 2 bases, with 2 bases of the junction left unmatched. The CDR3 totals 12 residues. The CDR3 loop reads CARTGENYGYTF. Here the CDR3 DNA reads TGTGCCAGGACAGGGGAAAACTATGGCTACACCTTC.

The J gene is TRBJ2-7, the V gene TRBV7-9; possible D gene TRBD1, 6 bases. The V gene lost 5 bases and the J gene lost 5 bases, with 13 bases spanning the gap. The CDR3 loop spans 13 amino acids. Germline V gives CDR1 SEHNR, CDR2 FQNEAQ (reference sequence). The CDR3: CASSPPDSHEQYF. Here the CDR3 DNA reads TGTGCCAGCAGCCCACCGGACAGCCACGAGCAGTACTTC. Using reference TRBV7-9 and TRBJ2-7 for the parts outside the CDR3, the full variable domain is DTGVSQNPRHKITKRGQNVTFRCDPISEHNRLYWYRQTLGQGPEFLTYFQNEAQLEKSRLLSDRFSAERPKGSFSTLEIQRTEQGDSAMYLCASSPPDSHEQYFGPGTRLTVT.

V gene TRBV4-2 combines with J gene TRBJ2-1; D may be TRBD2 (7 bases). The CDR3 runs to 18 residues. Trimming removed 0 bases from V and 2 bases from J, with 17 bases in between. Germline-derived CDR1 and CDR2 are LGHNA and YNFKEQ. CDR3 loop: CASSQDLRAGATYNEQFF. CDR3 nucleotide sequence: TGTGCCAGCAGCCAAGATTTAAGGGCGGGGGCGACCTACAATGAGCAGTTCTTC.

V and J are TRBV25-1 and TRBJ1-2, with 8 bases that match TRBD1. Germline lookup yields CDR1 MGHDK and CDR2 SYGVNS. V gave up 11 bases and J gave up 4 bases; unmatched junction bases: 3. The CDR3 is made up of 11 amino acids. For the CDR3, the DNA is TGTGCCGTAGGACAGGGCTATGGCTACACCTTC. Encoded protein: CAVGQGYGYTF.

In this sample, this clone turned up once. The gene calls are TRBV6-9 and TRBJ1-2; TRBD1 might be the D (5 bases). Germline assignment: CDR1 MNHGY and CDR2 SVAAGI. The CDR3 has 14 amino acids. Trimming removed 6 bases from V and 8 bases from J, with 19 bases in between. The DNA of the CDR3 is TGTGCCAGCAGCCTAAACCTTCTCGGGGGAGGCTACACCTTC. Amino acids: CASSLNLLGGGYTF.

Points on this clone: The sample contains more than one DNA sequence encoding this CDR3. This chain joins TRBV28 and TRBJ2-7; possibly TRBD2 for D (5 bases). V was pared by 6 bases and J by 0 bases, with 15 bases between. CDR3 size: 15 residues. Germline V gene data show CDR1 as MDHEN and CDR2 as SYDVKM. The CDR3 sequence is CASRMDSSPSYEQYF. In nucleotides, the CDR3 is TGTGCCAGCAGAATGGACTCCTCACCCTCCTACGAGCAGTACTTC.

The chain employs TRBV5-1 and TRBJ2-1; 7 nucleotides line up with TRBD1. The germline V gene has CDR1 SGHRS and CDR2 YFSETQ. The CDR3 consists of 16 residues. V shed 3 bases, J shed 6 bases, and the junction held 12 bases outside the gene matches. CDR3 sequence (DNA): TGCGCCAGCAGCTGGGACAGAACAGTACGGGGCAATGAGCAGTTCTTC. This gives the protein CASSWDRTVRGNEQFF.

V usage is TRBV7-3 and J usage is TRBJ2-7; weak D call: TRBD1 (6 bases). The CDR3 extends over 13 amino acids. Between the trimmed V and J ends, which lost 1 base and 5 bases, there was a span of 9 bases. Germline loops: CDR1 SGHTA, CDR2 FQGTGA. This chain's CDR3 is CASSLNRAHEQYF. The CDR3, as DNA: TGTGCCAGCAGCTTAAACAGGGCCCACGAGCAGTACTTC.

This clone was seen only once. The CDR3, as DNA: TGTGCCAGCAGCTTACTCCTAGCGGGACCTTACAATGAGCAGTTCTTC. Translating gives CASSLLLAGPYNEQFF. The gene calls are TRBV7-9 and TRBJ2-1, with 9 bases lining up with TRBD2. Looked up from germline, CDR1 is SEHNR and CDR2 is FQNEAQ (reference sequence). The length of the CDR3 is 16 residues. V shed 2 bases and J 4 bases; nucleotides not matched to a gene: 6.

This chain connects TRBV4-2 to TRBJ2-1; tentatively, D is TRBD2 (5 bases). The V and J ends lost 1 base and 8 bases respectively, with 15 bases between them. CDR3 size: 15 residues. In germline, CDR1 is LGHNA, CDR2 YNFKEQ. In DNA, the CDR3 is TGTGCCAGCAGCCAAGGAGGGCTTACTCGGGATGAGCAGTTCTTC. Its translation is CASSQGGLTRDEQFF.

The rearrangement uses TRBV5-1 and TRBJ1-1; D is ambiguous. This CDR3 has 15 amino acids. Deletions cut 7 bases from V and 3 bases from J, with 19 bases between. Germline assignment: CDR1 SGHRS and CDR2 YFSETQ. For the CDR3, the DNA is TGCGCCAGCTACCCCGCGGCCGGATTCCACACTGAAGCTTTCTTT. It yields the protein CASYPAAGFHTEAFF. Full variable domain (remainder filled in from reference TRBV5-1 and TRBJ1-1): KAGVTQTPRYLIKTRGQQVTLSCSPISGHRSVSWYQQTPGQGLQFLFEYFSETQRNKGNFPGRFSGRQFSNSRSEMNVSTLELGDSALYLCASYPAAGFHTEAFFGQGTRLTVV.

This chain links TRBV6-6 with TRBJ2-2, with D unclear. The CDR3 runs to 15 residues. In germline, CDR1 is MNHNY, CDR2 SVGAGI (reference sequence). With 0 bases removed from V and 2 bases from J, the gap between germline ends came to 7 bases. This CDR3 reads CASSYSSGNTGELFF. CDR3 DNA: TGTGCCAGCAGTTACTCCTCCGGAAACACCGGGGAGCTGTTTTTT.

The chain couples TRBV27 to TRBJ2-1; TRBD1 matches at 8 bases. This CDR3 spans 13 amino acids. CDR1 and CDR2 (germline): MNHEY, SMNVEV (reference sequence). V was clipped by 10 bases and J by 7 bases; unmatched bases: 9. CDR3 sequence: CATLGTGGNEQFF. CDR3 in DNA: TGTGCCACCCTCGGGACAGGTGGGAATGAGCAGTTCTTC.